The sequence of this T cell receptor (beta chain) was determined in a study of T cell repertoires in cytomegalovirus infection. Study findings and constraints: Based on cumulative public TCR beta family frequency, carriers of CMV plus the relevant HLA were identified.

Using its own MiXCR run on the reads, TCRdb lists one record per CDR3 protein. The table has about 46,000 distinct CDR3 sequences, more than 20% seen once. In regard to this clonotype: Antigen: not known.

The CDR3 is made up of 16 amino acids. The germline CDR1 and CDR2 sequences are SNHLY and FYNNEI. Trimming removed 3 bases from V and 3 bases from J; junction bases left unmatched: 5. V gene TRBV2 combines with J gene TRBJ2-1; TRBD2 agrees at 10 bases. The clonotype comes from a human donor in good health (CMV status not recorded). Some clones in this sample may be carry-over from other donors' samples. Sequencing was done on a sample of PBMCs, sequenced either directly or after in vitro stimulation (not recorded which). The CDR3 DNA reads as TGTGCCAGCAGTGATTTAGCGGGGGGTTACTACAATGAGCAGTTCTTC. As protein: CASSDLAGGYYNEQFF.